A single sample gave rise to the 26 T cell receptor beta chains below, sequenced in a study of blood T cell repertoires in COVID-19. Clones were read by immunoSEQ multiplex PCR, and TCRdb kept only the in-frame ones, dropping some. The table shows about 160,000 clones, with 85% occurring only once. The sequencing input was peripheral blood. These receptors originate from a human donor with acute or convalescent COVID-19. The donor label of this sample is uncertain.

The rearrangement links TRBV19 to TRBJ2-5, with 10 nucleotides matching TRBD1. The CDR3 spans 15 residues. The V gene's germline CDR1 is LNHDA and CDR2 SQIVND (reference sequence). The junction had 2 bases not matched to a gene; V was cut back by 1 base and J by 3 bases. CDR3 region: CASSIVGTGEETQYF. Here the CDR3 DNA reads TGTGCCAGTAGTATAGTCGGGACAGGGGAAGAGACCCAGTACTTC.

The chain carries TRBV15 and TRBJ2-7; perhaps TRBD2 as D (7 bases). Germline CDR1 reads LNHNV; CDR2 reads YYDKDF (reference sequence). The CDR3 length is 15 residues. V was clipped by 0 bases and J by 1 base, with 10 bases between them. The CDR3 DNA reads as TGTGCCACCAGCAGAGAAGGGGGGGGATCCTACGAGCAGTACTTC. It codes for CATSREGGGSYEQYF. The variable domain in full, completed from reference TRBV15 and TRBJ2-7, reads DAMVIQNPRYQVTQFGKPVTLSCSQTLNHNVMYWYQQKSSQAPKLLFHYYDKDFNNEADTPDNFQSRRPNTSFCFLDIRSPGLGDTAMYLCATSREGGGSYEQYFGPGTRLTVT.

CDR3: CATSSLQDYGYTF. In nucleotides, the CDR3 is TGTGCCACCAGCAGCCTACAGGACTATGGCTACACCTTC. The chain has TRBV15 and TRBJ1-2, with D tentatively TRBD1 (5 bases). This CDR3 contains 13 residues. Germline-derived CDR1 and CDR2 are LNHNV and YYDKDF (reference sequence). V dropped 3 bases and J dropped 3 bases, with 8 bases sitting between them.

The chain has TRBV3-1 (or the pseudogene TRBV3-2) and TRBJ1-2; tentative D call: TRBD1 (6 bases). Trimming removed 2 bases from V and 3 bases from J, with 19 bases in between. This CDR3 region has 17 residues. Per germline, CDR1 LGHDT and CDR2 YNNKEL (reference sequence). The CDR3 is CASSQPLADSIDYGYTF. CDR3 in DNA: TGTGCCAGCAGCCAACCTCTTGCGGACAGTATTGACTATGGCTACACCTTC.

Here the CDR3 DNA reads TGTGCCAGCAGCCCCGACAGGGGGGTTCAGCCCCAGCATTTT. It codes for CASSPDRGVQPQHF. This chain uses TRBV5-5 with TRBJ1-5; TRBD1 aligns across 9 bases. Germline V gene data show CDR1 as SGHKS and CDR2 as YYEKEE (reference sequence). The V gene end was trimmed by 4 bases and the J gene end by 6 bases; junction bases not matched to a gene: 5. The CDR3 totals 14 residues.

V gene TRBV5-4 combines with J gene TRBJ1-2, with no clear D. The CDR3 sequence is 13 residues long. The V gene lost 1 base and the J gene lost 1 base, with 5 bases spanning the gap. Looked up from germline, CDR1 is SGHNT and CDR2 is YYREEE (reference sequence). CDR3 nucleotide sequence: TGTGCCAGCAGCTTGTTAGATAACTATGGCTACACCTTC. This gives the protein CASSLLDNYGYTF.

The chain combines TRBV4-3 with TRBJ1-2; D not certain. The germline V gene encodes CDR1 LGHNA and CDR2 YSLEER. CDR3 length equals 11 residues. V lost 5 bases and J lost 5, with 6 bases in between. This CDR3 is CASSNSYGYTF. In nucleotides, the CDR3 is TGCGCCAGCAGCAACAGTTATGGCTACACCTTC.

V gene TRBV9 combines with J gene TRBJ2-1, with 12 bases identical to TRBD2. The V segment lost 3 bases and the J segment 9 bases; nucleotides outside the gene matches: 10. Germline lookup yields CDR1 SGDLS and CDR2 YYNGEE. The length of the CDR3 is 16 residues. CDR3 region: CASSASTSGGRGEQFF. The DNA for the CDR3 is TGTGCCAGCAGCGCCTCGACTAGCGGGGGCCGGGGTGAGCAGTTCTTC.

Points on this clone: Other DNA sequences in the same sample also yield this CDR3. The chain combines TRBV27 with TRBJ2-7, with 12 bases lining up with TRBD2. The CDR3 sequence is 17 residues long. V shed 2 bases, J shed 4 bases, and the junction held 9 bases outside the gene matches. In germline, CDR1 is MNHEY, CDR2 SMNVEV (reference sequence). CDR3 protein: CASSLIASGGALYEQYF. CDR3 nucleotide sequence: TGTGCCAGCAGTTTAATTGCTAGCGGGGGGGCCCTATACGAGCAGTACTTC.

This rearrangement joins TRBV11-3 to TRBJ2-4, with 9 nucleotides matching TRBD2. The trim removed 2 bases at V and 9 bases at J, leaving 5 bases unmatched. Looked up from germline, CDR1 is SGHNT and CDR2 is YENEEA. This CDR3 spans 14 amino acids. This CDR3 reads CASSLNGGGGIQYF. CDR3 DNA: TGTGCCAGCAGCTTAAATGGCGGGGGGGGCATTCAGTACTTC.

CDR3 coding DNA: TGCAGTGCTAGTACCCCGCGACAGGGGTCCCATGAGCAGTTCTTC. This gives the protein CSASTPRQGSHEQFF. The chain couples TRBV20-1 to TRBJ2-1, with 8 bases fitting TRBD1. The CDR3 is 15 residues long. V was clipped by 3 bases and J by 8 bases; unmatched bases: 12. Germline V lookup: CDR1 DFQATT, CDR2 SNEGSKA (reference sequence).

The chain is built from TRBV7-9 and TRBJ1-2; TRBD1 matches at 8 bases. This CDR3 has 13 amino acids. Germline V lookup: CDR1 SEHNR, CDR2 FQNEAQ (reference sequence). V gave up 5 bases and J gave up 8 bases; unmatched junction bases: 7. The CDR3 bases are TGTGCCAGCAGCCTCGGACAGGGAGGAGGCTACACCTTC. Protein product: CASSLGQGGGYTF.

This rearrangement joins TRBV18 to TRBJ1-5; no clear D gene. V was pared by 0 bases and J by 1 base, with 10 bases between. Germline-derived CDR1 and CDR2 are KGHSH and LQKENI. This CDR3 is 16 amino acids long. As DNA, the CDR3 is TGTGCCAGCTCACCACCTCCGGGCGGGAGCAATCAGCCCCAGCATTTT. Amino acids: CASSPPPGGSNQPQHF. The variable domain in full, completed from reference TRBV18 and TRBJ1-5, reads NAGVMQNPRHLVRRRGQEARLRCSPMKGHSHVYWYRQLPEEGLKFMVYLQKENIIDESGMPKERFSAEFPKEGPSILRIQQVVRGDSAAYFCASSPPPGGSNQPQHFGDGTRLSIL.

The gene calls are TRBV9 and TRBJ2-5, with D perhaps matching TRBD2 (6 bases). V dropped 5 bases and J dropped 5 bases, with 19 bases sitting between them. CDR3 length: 15 amino acids. Germline V CDR1 and CDR2: SGDLS, YYNGEE. CDR3 coding DNA: TGTGCCAGCAGTTACCGGGCGGGGATCTGGGAGACCCAGTACTTC. Amino acid sequence: CASSYRAGIWETQYF.

The chain joins TRBV27 to TRBJ1-2; D is unclear. V lost 6 bases to trimming and J lost 5 bases, with 10 bases between them. Germline CDR1 and CDR2: MNHEY and SMNVEV (reference sequence). CDR3 length: 12 residues. The CDR3 DNA sequence: TGTGCCAGCAGCTCCGGAGTTTATGGCTACACCTTC. Translating it yields CASSSGVYGYTF.

The table lists this clone with a few counts. V gene TRBV5-6 combines with J gene TRBJ2-2; TRBD2 is a possible D gene (6 bases). The CDR3 has 15 amino acids. In germline, CDR1 is SGHDT, CDR2 YYEEEE. V was shortened by 0 bases and J by 14 bases, with 20 bases between the two germline ends. Here the CDR3 reads CASSLGEVRGERLFF. The CDR3 DNA reads TGTGCCAGCAGCTTGGGGGAGGTTCGTGGGGAGAGACTGTTTTTT.

The chain recombines TRBV3-1 (or the pseudogene TRBV3-2) with TRBJ2-4, with 9 bases fitting TRBD1. The CDR3 runs to 16 residues. Germline V gene sequence: CDR1 LGHDT, CDR2 YNNKEL (reference sequence). J was trimmed by 0 bases and V by 2 bases; bases with no gene match: 2. CDR3 coding DNA: TGTGCCAGCAGCCAACCGGGACAGGGAGCCAAAAACATTCAGTACTTC. Protein: CASSQPGQGAKNIQYF.

In its sample, this clone was seen once. This chain uses TRBV12-5 with TRBJ1-2; 9 nucleotides align to TRBD1. The CDR3 length is 17 residues. The germline V gene has CDR1 LGHNT and CDR2 FRNRAP. With 6 bases clipped from V and 2 bases from J, the junction kept 13 bases outside the gene matches. The CDR3 DNA reads as TGTGCTAGTGGAAACTCCGCCGGGACAGGGTTCAACTATGGCTACACCTTC. This codes for CASGNSAGTGFNYGYTF.

This chain links TRBV28 with TRBJ1-2; D unclear. The CDR3 consists of 11 residues. Germline CDR1 is MDHEN and CDR2 is SYDVKM. Trimming left V 8 bases short and J 5 bases short, with 9 bases between. As DNA, the CDR3 is TGTGCCAGCGGACTGGGGTATGGCTACACCTTC. Encoded protein: CASGLGYGYTF.

The genes are TRBV30 and TRBJ1-1; D is unclear. From germline, CDR1 is GTSNPN and CDR2 SVGIG (reference sequence). CDR3 length equals 14 residues. The V gene lost 4 bases and the J gene lost 0 bases, with 12 bases spanning the gap. CDR3 in DNA: TGTGCCTGGAAGCAAGTCGGGATGAACACTGAAGCTTTCTTT. Translated: CAWKQVGMNTEAFF.

CDR3 bases: TGTGCCAGTAGTTGGACAGGGGAATATGGCTACACCTTC. It codes for CASSWTGEYGYTF. This sequence joins TRBV19 and TRBJ1-2; 9 bases line up with TRBD1. Trimming cost V 5 bases and J 5 bases; bases outside gene matches: 3. Germline V gives CDR1 LNHDA, CDR2 SQIVND (reference sequence). The CDR3 is 13 residues long.

This chain connects TRBV28 to TRBJ1-5; TRBD1 is a possible D gene (5 bases). The V gene's germline CDR1 is MDHEN and CDR2 SYDVKM. CDR3 length: 19 residues. V was trimmed by 6 bases and J by 1 base, leaving 25 bases between them. CDR3 DNA: TGTGCCAGCAGCCCCGGGGAGGGGTTTTGGGGAGGCAGCAATCAGCCCCAGCATTTT. Residues: CASSPGEGFWGGSNQPQHF.

J is TRBJ1-2 and V is TRBV5-1, with 9 bases that match TRBD1. V gave up 4 bases and J gave up 4 bases; unmatched junction bases: 5. This CDR3 spans 14 amino acids. Germline CDR1 reads SGHRS; CDR2 reads YFSETQ. CDR3 in amino acids: CASSLGQGGYGYTF. For the CDR3, the DNA is TGCGCCAGCAGCCTGGGACAGGGTGGCTATGGCTACACCTTC.

The rearrangement uses TRBV4-1 and TRBJ1-1; the match to TRBD1 covers 9 bases. V shed 6 bases, J shed 4 bases, and the junction held 6 bases outside the gene matches. CDR1 is MGHRA and CDR2 is YSYEKL in the germline V gene. This CDR3 has 14 residues. In DNA, the CDR3 is TGCGCCAGCAGGCACACAGGGGGCGGCACTGAAGCTTTCTTT. Its translation: CASRHTGGGTEAFF.

CDR3 loop: CAWSAGTGGSYNSPLHF. The CDR3 region has the DNA TGTGCCTGGAGTGCCGGGACAGGGGGTTCCTATAATTCACCCCTCCACTTT. The J gene is TRBJ1-6, the V gene TRBV30, with 11 bases lining up with TRBD1. The CDR3 runs to 17 residues. Germline V gives CDR1 GTSNPN, CDR2 SVGIG (reference sequence). V gave up 1 base and J gave up 1 base; unmatched junction bases: 3.

The rearrangement links TRBV4-2 to TRBJ2-2, with D maybe TRBD2 (6 bases). The ends were cut back, 0 bases at V and 0 bases at J, with 14 bases in the middle. Germline CDR1 is LGHNA and CDR2 is YNFKEQ. The CDR3 is 18 amino acids. Here the CDR3 DNA reads TGTGCCAGCAGCCAAGACCCCTCATGGGGGGCGAACACCGGGGAGCTGTTTTTT. Amino acid sequence: CASSQDPSWGANTGELFF.